A selection of T cell receptor beta chains follows, all from one sample in a study of cytomegalovirus exposure and HLA in healthy donors. This table comes from immunoSEQ multiplex PCR, and its TCRdb copy is limited to in-frame clones, with some not included. Of 100,000 or so clones in the sample, almost 70% were seen once. The sample taken for sequencing was PBMCs. These receptors all stem from a man younger than 45 in good health and CMV-seronegative. Each CDR3 is given with its conserved first and last residue. D genes are given only for firm matches. Clone size is given for some rows only: seen once, a few or many times, or a class if the clone is expanded.

d_call: -
j_call: TRBJ2-3
clone_size: once
v_call: TRBV9
cdr3_nt: TGTGCCAGCAGCGTAGTAGGCGGGAAGAGCACAGATACGCAGTATTTT
cdr3_aa: CASSVVGGKSTDTQYF

d_call: -
j_call: TRBJ2-1
clone_size: once
v_call: TRBV7-2
cdr3_nt: TGTGCCAGCAGCCTCCACCAAAACCAGTTCGGGGAGCAGTTCTTC
cdr3_aa: CASSLHQNQFGEQFF

d_call: -
j_call: TRBJ1-5
clone_size: -
v_call: TRBV6-6
cdr3_nt: TGTGCCAGCCAACAGGGCTGGGTGGGTCAGCCCCAGCATTTT
cdr3_aa: CASQQGWVGQPQHF

d_call: -
j_call: TRBJ2-4
clone_size: -
v_call: TRBV6-5
cdr3_nt: TGTGCCACCCAAACAGGGCTAGCCAAAAACATTCAGTACTTC
cdr3_aa: CATQTGLAKNIQYF

d_call: -
j_call: TRBJ1-1
clone_size: -
v_call: TRBV6-5
cdr3_nt: TGTGCCAGCAAGAAGGGACAATGGAACACTGAAGCTTTCTTT
cdr3_aa: CASKKGQWNTEAFF

d_call: TRBD1
j_call: TRBJ1-1
clone_size: -
v_call: TRBV19
cdr3_nt: TGTGCCAGTAGTATAGCAGGACAGGTGATGAACACTGAAGCTTTCTTT
cdr3_aa: CASSIAGQVMNTEAFF

d_call: -
j_call: TRBJ1-2
clone_size: few
v_call: TRBV4-3
cdr3_nt: TGCGCCAGCAGCCAAGATTTAGATGCTAACTATGGCTACACCTTC
cdr3_aa: CASSQDLDANYGYTF

d_call: -
j_call: TRBJ1-5
clone_size: -
v_call: TRBV9
cdr3_nt: TGTGCCAGCAGCCCGGGTGATCTTCAGCCCCAGCATTTT
cdr3_aa: CASSPGDLQPQHF

d_call: TRBD2
j_call: TRBJ2-7
clone_size: once
v_call: TRBV28
cdr3_nt: TGTGCCAGCAGTTTAGAGGCCCGAAGAGCGGGAGGTCCCAGGGACTACGAGCAGTACTTC
cdr3_aa: CASSLEARRAGGPRDYEQYF

d_call: -
j_call: TRBJ1-1
clone_size: -
v_call: TRBV6-5
cdr3_nt: TGTGCCAGCAGTTACCGGGACACTGAAGCTTTCTTT
cdr3_aa: CASSYRDTEAFF

d_call: -
j_call: TRBJ2-1
clone_size: -
v_call: TRBV20-1
cdr3_nt: TGCAGTGCTTCCCAGGGGGGTGAGCAGTTCTTC
cdr3_aa: CSASQGGEQFF

d_call: -
j_call: TRBJ1-1
clone_size: -
v_call: TRBV7-8
cdr3_nt: TGTGCCAGCCACGCCGTCGGGGTCCCGAACACTGAAGCTTTCTTT
cdr3_aa: CASHAVGVPNTEAFF

d_call: -
j_call: TRBJ2-6
clone_size: -
v_call: TRBV6-5
cdr3_nt: TGTGCCAGCAGTTTGAGATCAGGGTCCGGGGCCAACGTCCTGACTTTC
cdr3_aa: CASSLRSGSGANVLTF

d_call: TRBD1
j_call: TRBJ1-2
clone_size: -
v_call: TRBV6-5
cdr3_nt: TGTGCCAGCAGCCACGACAGGGGGGCCAACTATGGCTACACCTTC
cdr3_aa: CASSHDRGANYGYTF

d_call: TRBD1
j_call: TRBJ2-1
clone_size: -
v_call: TRBV4-3
cdr3_nt: TGCGCCAGCAGCCTCGGACAGGGGGCTTACCATGAGCAGTTCTTC
cdr3_aa: CASSLGQGAYHEQFF

d_call: -
j_call: TRBJ1-1
clone_size: -
v_call: TRBV5-4
cdr3_nt: TGTGCCAGCAGCCTGGTGGGCGAGATGAACACTGAAGCTTTCTTT
cdr3_aa: CASSLVGEMNTEAFF

d_call: TRBD2
j_call: TRBJ2-5
clone_size: -
v_call: TRBV11-1
cdr3_nt: TGTGCCAGCAGCCCTCGGACTAGCGGGGGAGAGACCCAGTACTTC
cdr3_aa: CASSPRTSGGETQYF

d_call: -
j_call: TRBJ2-1
clone_size: once
v_call: TRBV5-5
cdr3_nt: TGTGCCAGCAGATCGGGATTTACACGAGATGAGCAGTTCTTC
cdr3_aa: CASRSGFTRDEQFF

d_call: TRBD1
j_call: TRBJ1-1
clone_size: few
v_call: TRBV2
cdr3_nt: TGTGCCAGCAGTGAAAGGGGGCGGGGGAACACTGAAGCTTTCTTT
cdr3_aa: CASSERGRGNTEAFF

d_call: TRBD2
j_call: TRBJ2-7
clone_size: -
v_call: TRBV5-1
cdr3_nt: TGCGCCAGCAGCTTGGTCCTAGCGGGAGGTAACGAGCAGTACTTC
cdr3_aa: CASSLVLAGGNEQYF